These 8 T cell receptor beta chains share one sample of origin, sequenced in a study of T cell changes during pregnancy in multiple sclerosis. Clones were read by immunoSEQ multiplex PCR, and TCRdb kept only the in-frame ones, dropping some. The sample consists of around 110,000 clones, around 92% of them appearing once. Here the sequenced sample was peripheral blood, taken in the third trimester of pregnancy. The receptors come from a female donor in good health, enrolled as a control in a pregnancy study.

The chain carries TRBV18 and TRBJ1-1; 9 positions match TRBD1. Germline loops: CDR1 KGHSH, CDR2 LQKENI. J lost 4 bases, V lost 3 bases, and 9 bases had no gene match. CDR3 size: 16 residues. The CDR3 DNA sequence: TGTGCCAGCTCACCGTCTACAGGGGGCGCGGGCACTGAAGCTTTCTTT. Its translation: CASSPSTGGAGTEAFF.

The chain combines TRBV4-2 with TRBJ2-5; 11 nucleotides agree with TRBD2. Germline values: CDR1 LGHNA, CDR2 YNFKEQ. The CDR3 is 16 residues long. J was trimmed by 4 bases and V by 5 bases; bases with no gene match: 9. Here the CDR3 reads CASSASLSGGVETQYF. Written as DNA, the CDR3 is TGTGCCAGCAGCGCCTCTCTTAGCGGGGGGGTAGAGACCCAGTACTTC.

The rearrangement uses TRBV5-6 and TRBJ1-2; unclear D gene. V lost 0 bases and J 7 bases, leaving 13 bases between the germline ends. Germline CDR1 and CDR2: SGHDT and YYEEEE. The CDR3 runs to 14 residues. The CDR3 DNA reads as TGTGCCAGCAGCTTGGATGCAAGGGAGGCTGGCTACACCTTC. It specifies CASSLDAREAGYTF.

The chain is built from TRBV7-8 and TRBJ2-1; D gene uncertain. The germline gives CDR1 SGHVS, CDR2 FQNEAQ. Trimming left V 2 bases short and J 6 bases short, with 8 bases between. The CDR3 runs to 13 residues. CDR3 in amino acids: CASSLYRVNEQFF. CDR3 nucleotides: TGTGCCAGCAGCTTATATCGGGTCAATGAGCAGTTCTTC.

The chain joins TRBV30 to TRBJ1-5; possible D gene TRBD1, 6 bases. V lost 2 bases, J lost 0 bases, and 8 bases lay in between. CDR3 length: 14 amino acids. Germline V CDR1 and CDR2: GTSNPN, SVGIG (reference sequence). In DNA form, the CDR3 reads TGTGCCTGGAGTCCAGGGGCTAGCAATCAGCCCCAGCATTTT. This sequence encodes CAWSPGASNQPQHF.

The CDR3 sequence: CASSQDGRGGETQYF. In DNA, the CDR3 is TGCGCCAGCAGCCAAGACGGGCGGGGTGGGGAGACCCAGTACTTC. This sequence joins TRBV4-3 and TRBJ2-5; D may be TRBD2 (6 bases). The CDR3 extends over 15 amino acids. The V end lost 0 bases, the J end lost 5 bases, and 13 bases lay between the germline ends. The germline V gene has CDR1 LGHNA and CDR2 YSLEER.

The J gene is TRBJ2-7, the V gene TRBV6-5; weak D call: TRBD1 (6 bases). The CDR3 length is 13 residues. Germline V gene data show CDR1 as MNHEY and CDR2 as SVGAGI. Trimming stripped 6 bases from V and 3 bases from J, with 12 bases between. The CDR3 region is CASRSTGDYEQYF. The CDR3 nucleotides are TGTGCCAGCAGGTCGACAGGAGACTACGAGCAGTACTTC.

V is TRBV7-9 and J is TRBJ1-2; 9 bases fit TRBD1. The CDR3 extends over 14 amino acids. Unmatched junction bases numbered 6, after V lost 5 bases and J lost 5 bases. CDR1 is SEHNR and CDR2 is FQNEAQ in the germline V gene (reference sequence). CDR3 in DNA: TGTGCCAGCAGCCCGGGACAGGGACTTTATGGCTACACCTTC. This codes for CASSPGQGLYGYTF. Full variable domain (missing parts from reference TRBV7-9 and TRBJ1-2): DTGVSQNPRHKITKRGQNVTFRCDPISEHNRLYWYRQTLGQGPEFLTYFQNEAQLEKSRLLSDRFSAERPKGSFSTLEIQRTEQGDSAMYLCASSPGQGLYGYTFGSGTRLTVV.